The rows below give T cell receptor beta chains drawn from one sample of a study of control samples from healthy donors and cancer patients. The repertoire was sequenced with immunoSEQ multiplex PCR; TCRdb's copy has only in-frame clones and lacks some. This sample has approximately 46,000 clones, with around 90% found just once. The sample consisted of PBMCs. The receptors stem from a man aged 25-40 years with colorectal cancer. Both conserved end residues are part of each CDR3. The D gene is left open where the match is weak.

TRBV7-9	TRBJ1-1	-	CASSDIPEAFF	TGTGCCAGCTCGGACATACCGGAAGCTTTCTTT
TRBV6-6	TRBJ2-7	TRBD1	CASSLYGQVNSYEQYF	TGTGCCAGCAGTTTATACGGACAGGTGAACTCCTACGAGCAGTACTTC
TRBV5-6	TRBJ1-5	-	CASSLASNQPQHF	TGTGCCAGCAGCCTCGCTAGCAATCAGCCCCAGCATTTT
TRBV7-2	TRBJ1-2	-	CASSRQPGINYGYTF	TGTGCCAGCAGTCGGCAGCCGGGGATTAACTATGGCTACACCTTC
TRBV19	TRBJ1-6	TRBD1	CASTRTGVYNSPLHF	TGTGCCAGTACCAGGACAGGGGTCTATAATTCACCCCTCCACTTT
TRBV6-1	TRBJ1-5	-	CASSEARVGRWNQPQHF	TGTGCCAGCAGTGAAGCGCGGGTGGGAAGGTGGAATCAGCCCCAGCATTTT
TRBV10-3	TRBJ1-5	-	CAISLDGDQPQHF	TGTGCCATCAGTCTGGACGGGGATCAGCCCCAGCATTTT
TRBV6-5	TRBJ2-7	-	CASSYIQAYEQYF	TGTGCCAGCAGTTACATCCAGGCTTACGAGCAGTACTTC
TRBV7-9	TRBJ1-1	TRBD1	CASSLAGTGADTEAFF	TGTGCCAGCAGCTTAGCGGGGACAGGGGCGGACACTGAAGCTTTCTTT
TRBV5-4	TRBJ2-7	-	CASSPQSANNEQYF	TGTGCCAGCAGCCCGCAGAGTGCCAACAACGAGCAGTACTTC
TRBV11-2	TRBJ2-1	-	CASSSRGIGSSSYNEQFF	TGTGCCAGCAGCTCAAGGGGTATTGGGTCGAGCTCCTACAATGAGCAGTTCTTC